Below are 14 T cell receptor beta chains sequenced from a single sample in a study of OX40 agonist ivuxolimab in advanced cancers. Sequencing was performed with immunoSEQ multiplex PCR; in TCRdb, only in-frame clones are kept and a portion is missing. The sample consists of tens of thousands of clones, around four fifths of them appearing once. The sample was CD4+ or CD8+ T cells sorted from blood, taken in a trial of the OX40 agonist ivuxolimab. These receptors all come from an adult with an advanced solid tumor such as melanoma, head and neck, liver or kidney cancer.

For the CDR3, the DNA is TGCAGCGCCCGAGGCGGACTAGCGGGTCCTACAGATACGCAGTATTTT. This encodes CSARGGLAGPTDTQYF. V is TRBV29-1 and J is TRBJ2-3, with TRBD2 identical over 11 bases. The CDR3 contains 16 residues. V shed 7 bases and J 3 bases; nucleotides not matched to a gene: 12. Germline V lookup: CDR1 SQVTM, CDR2 ANQGSEA.

The V and J genes are TRBV5-5 and TRBJ1-2, with TRBD1 matching 7 bases. The V segment lost 3 bases and the J segment 7 bases; nucleotides outside the gene matches: 12. Germline V gene sequence: CDR1 SGHKS, CDR2 YYEKEE (reference sequence). The CDR3 covers 15 residues. The CDR3 DNA follows: TGTGCCAGCAGCTCCTGGACAGGCGGCAATGTTGGCTACACCTTC. Amino acid sequence: CASSSWTGGNVGYTF.

The chain has TRBV5-4 and TRBJ1-2, with D tentatively TRBD1 (5 bases). The CDR3 covers 13 residues. Germline CDR1 reads SGHNT; CDR2 reads YYREEE (reference sequence). Between the trimmed V and J ends, which lost 3 bases and 4 bases, there was a span of 10 bases. The CDR3 DNA reads as TGTGCCAGCAGCTCTCGGGGGACCTATGGCTACACCTTC. This translates into CASSSRGTYGYTF.

The rearrangement uses TRBV6-1 and TRBJ1-5; D is uncertain. The CDR3 runs to 12 residues. Per the germline V gene, CDR1 is MNHNS and CDR2 is SASEGT. Trimming removed 6 bases at V and 7 bases at J, with 10 bases between. The chain's CDR3 is CASRAEVQPQHF. The CDR3 DNA reads TGTGCCAGCAGGGCAGAAGTACAGCCCCAGCATTTT.

The chain joins TRBV7-7 to TRBJ1-1; no reliable D call. The CDR3 runs to 13 residues. The germline CDR1 and CDR2 sequences are SSHAT and FNYEAQ (reference sequence). V was pared by 1 base and J by 4 bases, with 7 bases between. CDR3 in amino acids: CASSLDRTTEAFF. Written as DNA, the CDR3 is TGTGCCAGCAGCTTAGATCGGACCACTGAAGCTTTCTTT.

The CDR3 loop is CASSAEGPRGNTIYF. The CDR3 DNA follows: TGTGCCAGCAGCGCTGAGGGGCCAAGAGGAAACACCATATATTTT. The V call is TRBV11-2, the J call TRBJ1-3, with D tentatively TRBD1 (5 bases). The CDR3 has 15 amino acids. V was shortened by 5 bases and J by 4 bases, with 15 bases between the two germline ends. Germline CDR1 reads SGHAT; CDR2 reads FQNNGV.

The gene calls are TRBV10-3 and TRBJ1-1; tentatively, D is TRBD1 (6 bases). The CDR3 sequence is 13 residues long. V lost 2 bases, J lost 6 bases, and 10 bases lay in between. Germline V gene data show CDR1 as ENHRY and CDR2 as SYGVKD. The chain's CDR3 is CAISETGSAEAFF. The CDR3 DNA follows: TGTGCCATCAGTGAGACAGGGTCCGCTGAAGCTTTCTTT.

The V call is TRBV5-6, the J call TRBJ2-7; D remains ambiguous. The V gene's germline CDR1 is SGHDT and CDR2 YYEEEE. Trimming removed 2 bases from V and 2 bases from J, with 5 bases in between. CDR3 size: 12 residues. Written as DNA, the CDR3 is TGTGCCAGCAGCTTTGGTACCTACGAGCAGTACTTC. Its protein product is CASSFGTYEQYF.

The CDR3: CASSEGSSYNSPLHF. CDR3 DNA sequence: TGTGCCAGCAGTGAAGGGAGCTCCTATAATTCACCCCTCCACTTT. The chain links TRBV25-1 to TRBJ1-6; D uncertain. This CDR3 region has 15 residues. V lost 2 bases, J lost 0 bases, and 5 bases lay in between. CDR1 is MGHDK, CDR2 SYGVNS, per germline.

The rearrangement joins TRBV9 to TRBJ1-6, with D unresolved. The V end lost 2 bases, the J end lost 6 bases, and 9 bases lay between the germline ends. This CDR3 region has 14 residues. Germline V CDR1 and CDR2: SGDLS, YYNGEE. CDR3 coding DNA: TGTGCCAGCAGCGTCTCGACCCCTAATTCACCCCTCCACTTT. It is translated as CASSVSTPNSPLHF.

CDR3 sequence: CASSRTGGAGNTIYF. The DNA for the CDR3 is TGTGCCAGCAGCCGGACAGGGGGCGCTGGAAACACCATATATTTT. The gene calls are TRBV9 and TRBJ1-3; TRBD1 matches 11 bases. With 4 bases clipped from V and 2 bases from J, the junction kept 2 bases outside the gene matches. Germline V lookup: CDR1 SGDLS, CDR2 YYNGEE. This CDR3 spans 15 amino acids. Using reference TRBV9 and TRBJ1-3 for the parts outside the CDR3, the full variable domain is DSGVTQTPKHLITATGQRVTLRCSPRSGDLSVYWYQQSLDQGLQFLIQYYNGEERAKGNILERFSAQQFPDLHSELNLSSLELGDSALYFCASSRTGGAGNTIYFGEGSWLTVV.

The chain combines TRBV4-1 with TRBJ1-2; perhaps TRBD1 as D (5 bases). V lost 0 bases to trimming and J lost 4 bases, with 12 bases between them. This CDR3 comprises 15 residues. The germline V gene encodes CDR1 MGHRA and CDR2 YSYEKL. The CDR3 loop reads CASSQEAGVGYGYTF. CDR3 DNA: TGCGCCAGCAGCCAAGAAGCGGGGGTTGGCTATGGCTACACCTTC.

The chain uses TRBV6-6 and TRBJ1-2; 8 bases map to TRBD1. Losses at the gene ends were 4 bases for V and 8 bases for J; bases not matched to a gene: 6. The CDR3 extends over 13 amino acids. Germline V gene data show CDR1 as MNHNY and CDR2 as SVGAGI (reference sequence). The CDR3 spells CASSSQGAGGYTF. The CDR3 nucleotides read TGTGCCAGCAGTTCGCAGGGGGCAGGGGGCTACACCTTC.

For the CDR3, the DNA is TGTGCCATCAGGGGGGGACAGAACAATGAGCAGTTCTTC. As protein: CAIRGGQNNEQFF. The rearrangement uses TRBV10-3 and TRBJ2-1, with D maybe TRBD1 (7 bases). The CDR3 spans 13 residues. Trimming cost V 6 bases and J 5 bases, with 11 bases left between them. Per the germline V gene, CDR1 is ENHRY and CDR2 is SYGVKD.